This T cell receptor beta chain was sequenced during a study of shared clonotypes between healthy human individuals. Points from the study as a whole: Despite large depth, rarefaction showed incomplete sorted-subset sequencing. It was the non-shared clonotypes that had lower generation probabilities than clonotypes shared by all four donors. Sampling included only blood; tissue repertoires likely differ. As a rule, naive subsets had a larger estimated richness than memory subsets.

The protocol was immunoSEQ multiplex PCR, while the TCRdb copy is restricted to in-frame clones and leaves out a portion. The sample lists roughly 1,100,000 clones; about 75% were seen once. The germline V gene encodes CDR1 SGHTA and CDR2 FQGNSA. CDR3 length: 16 residues. The V end was cut by 0 bases, the J end by 1 base, with 10 bases between. With respect to this clone: Its antigen is as yet unknown.

The chain employs TRBV7-2 and TRBJ2-4, with a possible D match to TRBD2 (6 bases). This receptor was obtained from a man between 18 and 35 years old in good health. The sequencing input was memory CD4+ T cells sorted from blood. Subset described: CD45RA-negative fraction. CDR3 nucleotide sequence: TGTGCCAGCAGCTTAGCCGCGGGATTTGCCAAAAACATTCAGTACTTC. It translates to CASSLAAGFAKNIQYF.